Sequencing of this TCR beta chain was carried out in a study of blood T cell repertoires in COVID-19. CDR3 length equals 14 residues. Trimming removed 5 bases from V and 8 bases from J; junction bases left unmatched: 4. From germline, CDR1 is MDHEN and CDR2 SYDVKM. The table lists this clone with a few counts. Here immunoSEQ multiplex PCR was the method, and the copy in TCRdb shows in-frame clones only, minus some. Here the sample spans about 370,000 clones, about nine tenths being singletons. The sequence was collected from a middle-aged woman who had been exposed to COVID-19. The sample taken for sequencing was PBMCs or T cells enriched from blood (not recorded which). This chain connects TRBV28 to TRBJ2-1, with 12 bases matching TRBD2. The DNA for the CDR3 is TGTGCCAGCAGTCTAGCGGGAGGGCGGCATGAGCAGTTCTTC. This encodes CASSLAGGRHEQFF.